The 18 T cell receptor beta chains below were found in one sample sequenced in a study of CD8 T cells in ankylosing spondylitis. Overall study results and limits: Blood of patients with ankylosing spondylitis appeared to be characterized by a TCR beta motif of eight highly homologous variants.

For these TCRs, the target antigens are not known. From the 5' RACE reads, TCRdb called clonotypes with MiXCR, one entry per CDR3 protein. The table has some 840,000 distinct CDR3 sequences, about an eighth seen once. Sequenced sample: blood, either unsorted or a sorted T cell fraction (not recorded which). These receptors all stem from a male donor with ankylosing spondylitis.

Here the CDR3 reads CASSGGRAYEQYF. For the CDR3, the DNA is TGTGCCAGCAGCGGGGGCAGAGCCTACGAGCAGTACTTC. This sequence joins TRBV7-2 and TRBJ2-7; D perhaps matches TRBD1 (6 bases). The V gene lost 5 bases and the J gene lost 2 bases, with 10 bases spanning the gap. This CDR3 region has 13 residues. CDR1 SGHTA and CDR2 FQGNSA come from the germline V gene.

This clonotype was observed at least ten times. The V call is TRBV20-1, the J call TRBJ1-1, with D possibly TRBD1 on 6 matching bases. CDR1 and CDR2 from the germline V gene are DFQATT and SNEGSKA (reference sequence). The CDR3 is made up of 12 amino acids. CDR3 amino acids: CREDSTLGEAFF. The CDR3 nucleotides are TGCAGGGAGGACAGCACCCTAGGTGAAGCTTTCTTT.

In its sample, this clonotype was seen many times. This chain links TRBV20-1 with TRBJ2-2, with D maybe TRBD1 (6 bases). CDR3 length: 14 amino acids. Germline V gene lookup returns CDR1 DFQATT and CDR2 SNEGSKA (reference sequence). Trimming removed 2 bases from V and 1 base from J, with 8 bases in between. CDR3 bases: TGCAGTGCTAGAAGGACAGTGAACACCGGGGAGCTGTTTTTT. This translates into CSARRTVNTGELFF.

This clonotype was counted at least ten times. The CDR3 bases are TGCAGCGCTACGCGCGGACACCAACAAGAGACCCAGTACTTC. Protein sequence: CSATRGHQQETQYF. The chain carries TRBV29-1 and TRBJ2-5; possible D gene TRBD1, 5 bases. Germline V gene lookup returns CDR1 SQVTM and CDR2 ANQGSEA. V was pared by 7 bases and J by 2 bases, with 17 bases between. The CDR3 sequence is 14 residues long.

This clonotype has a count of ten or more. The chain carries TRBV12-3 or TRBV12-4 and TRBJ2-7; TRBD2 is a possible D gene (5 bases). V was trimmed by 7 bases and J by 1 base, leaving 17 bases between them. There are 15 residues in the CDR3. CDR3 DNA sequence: TGTGCCAGCACCGCCGGGTGGACTGGATCCTACGAGCAGTACTTC. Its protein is CASTAGWTGSYEQYF.

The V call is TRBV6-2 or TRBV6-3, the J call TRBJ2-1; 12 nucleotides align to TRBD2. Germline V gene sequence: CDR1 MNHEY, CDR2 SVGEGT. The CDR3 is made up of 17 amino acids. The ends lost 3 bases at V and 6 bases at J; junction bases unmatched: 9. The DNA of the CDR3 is TGTGCCAGCAGTTATTTCGGACTAGCGGGGAAATTCAATGAGCAGTTCTTC. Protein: CASSYFGLAGKFNEQFF.

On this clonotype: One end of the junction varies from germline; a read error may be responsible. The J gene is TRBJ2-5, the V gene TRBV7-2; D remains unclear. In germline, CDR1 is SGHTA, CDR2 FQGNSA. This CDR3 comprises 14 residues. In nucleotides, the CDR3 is TGTGCCAGCAGCTTAGATCCGTACCAAGATACCCAGTACTTC. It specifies CASSLDPYQDTQYF.

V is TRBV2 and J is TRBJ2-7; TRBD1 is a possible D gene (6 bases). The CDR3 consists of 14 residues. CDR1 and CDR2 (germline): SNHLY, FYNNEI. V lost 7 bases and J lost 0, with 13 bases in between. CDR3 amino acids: CASKGTSSSYEQYF. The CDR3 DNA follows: TGTGCCAGCAAAGGGACATCAAGCTCCTACGAGCAGTACTTC.

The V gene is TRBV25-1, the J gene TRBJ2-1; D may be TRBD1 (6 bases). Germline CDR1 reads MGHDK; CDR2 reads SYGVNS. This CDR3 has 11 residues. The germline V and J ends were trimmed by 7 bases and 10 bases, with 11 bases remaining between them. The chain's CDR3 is CASNTGYEQFF. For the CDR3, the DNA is TGTGCCAGCAATACAGGGTACGAGCAGTTCTTC.

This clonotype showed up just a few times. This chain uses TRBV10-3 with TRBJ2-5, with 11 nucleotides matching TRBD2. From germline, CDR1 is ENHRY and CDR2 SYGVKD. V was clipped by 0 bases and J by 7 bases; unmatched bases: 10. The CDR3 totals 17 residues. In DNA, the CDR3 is TGTGCCATCAGTGAGTCAGGGAAGACTAGCGGGACTGGGACCCAGTACTTC. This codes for CAISESGKTSGTGTQYF.

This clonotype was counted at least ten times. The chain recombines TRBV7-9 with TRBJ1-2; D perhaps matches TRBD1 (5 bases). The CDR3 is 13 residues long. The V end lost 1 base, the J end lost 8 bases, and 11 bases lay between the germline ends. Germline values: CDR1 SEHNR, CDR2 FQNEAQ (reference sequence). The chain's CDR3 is CASSLGSRGGYTF. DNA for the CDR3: TGTGCCAGCAGCTTAGGGTCGAGGGGAGGCTACACCTTC. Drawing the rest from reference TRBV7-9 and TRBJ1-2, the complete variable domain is DTGVSQNPRHKITKRGQNVTFRCDPISEHNRLYWYRQTLGQGPEFLTYFQNEAQLEKSRLLSDRFSAERPKGSFSTLEIQRTEQGDSAMYLCASSLGSRGGYTFGSGTRLTVV.

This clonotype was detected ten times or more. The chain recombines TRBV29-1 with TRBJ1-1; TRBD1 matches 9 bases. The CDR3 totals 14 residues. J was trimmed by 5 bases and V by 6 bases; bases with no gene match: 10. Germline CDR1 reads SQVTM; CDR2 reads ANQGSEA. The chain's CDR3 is CSVNGQGKGTEAFF. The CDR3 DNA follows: TGCAGCGTCAACGGACAGGGGAAGGGGACTGAAGCTTTCTTT.

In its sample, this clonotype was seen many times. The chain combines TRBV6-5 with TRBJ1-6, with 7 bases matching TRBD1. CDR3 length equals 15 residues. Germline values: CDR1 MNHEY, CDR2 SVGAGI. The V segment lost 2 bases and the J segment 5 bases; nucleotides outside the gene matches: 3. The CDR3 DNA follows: TGTGCCAGCAGTTACGGGGGACAGAATAATTCACCCCTCCACTTT. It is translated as CASSYGGQNNSPLHF.

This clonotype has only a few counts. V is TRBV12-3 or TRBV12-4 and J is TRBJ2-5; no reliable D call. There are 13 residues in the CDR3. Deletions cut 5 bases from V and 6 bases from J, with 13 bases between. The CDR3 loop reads CASSLDLGQTQYF. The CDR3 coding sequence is TGTGCCAGCAGTCTTGACCTCGGTCAGACCCAGTACTTC.

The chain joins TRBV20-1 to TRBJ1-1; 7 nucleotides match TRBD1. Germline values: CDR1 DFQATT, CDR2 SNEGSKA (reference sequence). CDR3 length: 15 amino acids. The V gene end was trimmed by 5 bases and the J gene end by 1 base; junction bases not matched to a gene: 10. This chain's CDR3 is CSALEGASGNTEAFF. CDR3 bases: TGCAGTGCTTTAGAGGGGGCAAGTGGGAACACTGAAGCTTTCTTT.

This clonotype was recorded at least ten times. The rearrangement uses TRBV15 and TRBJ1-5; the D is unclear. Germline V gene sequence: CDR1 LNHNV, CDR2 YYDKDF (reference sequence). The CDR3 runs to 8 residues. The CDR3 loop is CSNQPQHF. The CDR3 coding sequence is TGTAGCAATCAGCCCCAGCATTTT.

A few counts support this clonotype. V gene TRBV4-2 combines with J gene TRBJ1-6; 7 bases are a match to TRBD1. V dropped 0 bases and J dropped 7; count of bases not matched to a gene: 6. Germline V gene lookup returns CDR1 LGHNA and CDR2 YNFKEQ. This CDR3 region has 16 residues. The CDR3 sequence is CASSQDRTGDNSPLHF. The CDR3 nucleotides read TGTGCCAGCAGCCAAGATAGGACAGGCGACAATTCACCCCTCCACTTT.

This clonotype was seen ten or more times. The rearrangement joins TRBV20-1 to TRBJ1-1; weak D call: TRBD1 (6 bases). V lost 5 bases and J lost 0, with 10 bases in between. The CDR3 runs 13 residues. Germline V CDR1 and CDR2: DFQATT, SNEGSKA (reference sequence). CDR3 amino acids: CSAWTAMNTEAFF. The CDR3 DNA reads TGCAGTGCTTGGACAGCTATGAACACTGAAGCTTTCTTT.